The next 17 T cell receptor beta chains were all read from a single sample in a study of cytomegalovirus exposure and HLA in healthy donors. PCR was performed using 60 Vbeta and 13 Jbeta primers. Assay: immunoSEQ multiplex PCR; the TCRdb copy retains only in-frame clones and omits some. The sample carries around 130,000 clones, about four fifths recorded once. The sequencing input was PBMCs. The origin of the receptors is a man younger than 40 in good health and CMV-seronegative.

The chain joins TRBV7-2 to TRBJ2-7, with no clear D. The CDR3 runs to 15 residues. Germline V gives CDR1 SGHTA, CDR2 FQGNSA. V was trimmed by 4 bases and J by 2 bases, leaving 15 bases between them. CDR3 in DNA: TGTGCCAGCAGCTCTCAGCCCGGGTTCACCTACGAGCAGTACTTC. This codes for CASSSQPGFTYEQYF.

This clone was found a few times. V usage is TRBV28 and J usage is TRBJ2-1; 8 bases align to TRBD2. CDR1 and CDR2 (germline): MDHEN, SYDVKM. The V and J ends lost 2 bases and 4 bases, in that order; junction bases with no gene match: 13. CDR3 length: 18 amino acids. For the CDR3, the DNA is TGTGCCAGCAGTTTAAATGGGGCCACTAGCGGAGCATACAATGAGCAGTTCTTC. Amino acid sequence: CASSLNGATSGAYNEQFF.

The chain has TRBV5-1 and TRBJ1-1; D not resolved. With 0 bases removed from V and 1 base from J, the gap between germline ends came to 4 bases. The CDR3 is 13 residues long. Germline CDR1 SGHRS, CDR2 YFSETQ. CDR3 DNA sequence: TGCGCCAGCAGCTTGGCCCGGAACACTGAAGCTTTCTTT. Translating gives CASSLARNTEAFF.

The chain has TRBV5-6 and TRBJ2-5; TRBD1 matches at 8 bases. Per the germline V gene, CDR1 is SGHDT and CDR2 is YYEEEE. This CDR3 spans 15 amino acids. V lost 1 base to trimming and J lost 3 bases; unmatched junction nucleotides: 5. The CDR3 reads CASSLTGGHKETQYF. CDR3 coding DNA: TGTGCCAGCAGCTTGACAGGGGGTCATAAAGAGACCCAGTACTTC.

This chain links TRBV7-2 with TRBJ1-2; perhaps TRBD1 as D (6 bases). The CDR3 is 12 amino acids. Germline CDR1 is SGHTA and CDR2 is FQGNSA. V lost 5 bases, J lost 7 bases, and 11 bases lay in between. CDR3 amino acids: CASSPQGFGYTF. Here the CDR3 DNA reads TGTGCCAGCAGCCCACAGGGTTTTGGCTACACCTTC.

This clone was counted many times. The chain has TRBV19 and TRBJ2-2, with 7 bases matching TRBD2. Trimming took 5 bases from V and 5 from J; bases not matched to a gene: 8. This CDR3 has 15 amino acids. CDR1 is LNHDA and CDR2 is SQIVND in the germline V gene (reference sequence). CDR3 amino acids: CASSWAGDLTGELFF. The CDR3 DNA reads TGTGCCAGTAGTTGGGCGGGGGACCTAACCGGGGAGCTGTTTTTT.

The chain employs TRBV11-2 and TRBJ2-7, with a tentative D call TRBD1 (5 bases). The CDR3 spans 14 residues. Germline values: CDR1 SGHAT, CDR2 FQNNGV. The V end lost 0 bases, the J end lost 6 bases, and 12 bases lay between the germline ends. The CDR3 sequence: CASSLEVAGPEQYF. CDR3 nucleotide sequence: TGTGCCAGCAGCTTAGAGGTCGCAGGGCCCGAGCAGTACTTC.

This rearrangement joins TRBV4-1 to TRBJ2-6; 9 bases map to TRBD1. CDR1 is MGHRA and CDR2 is YSYEKL in the germline V gene. The CDR3 covers 17 residues. V lost 4 bases, J lost 7 bases, and 11 bases stayed unmatched. The CDR3 coding sequence is TGCGCCAGCAGCCTGTACGGGACAGGGTTGAGAGCCAACGTCCTGACTTTC. Encoded protein: CASSLYGTGLRANVLTF.

This chain uses TRBV20-1 with TRBJ1-1; D is perhaps TRBD1 (5 bases). The CDR3 has 11 residues. Looked up from germline, CDR1 is DFQATT and CDR2 is SNEGSKA (reference sequence). The CDR3 spells CRAGGYTEAFF. As DNA, the CDR3 is TGCAGGGCGGGGGGTTACACTGAAGCTTTCTTT.

The chain is built from TRBV6-5 and TRBJ2-7; unclear D gene. V was shortened by 7 bases and J by 2 bases, with 18 bases between the two germline ends. Germline CDR1 is MNHEY and CDR2 is SVGAGI. The CDR3 has 15 residues. CDR3 residues: CASMGGQTSPYEQYF. The CDR3 coding sequence is TGTGCCAGCATGGGTGGGCAGACATCTCCCTACGAGCAGTACTTC.

This clone has more than one count but fewer than ten. The rearrangement links TRBV5-6 to TRBJ2-7, with TRBD1 as a possible D gene (5 bases). Germline CDR1 reads SGHDT; CDR2 reads YYEEEE. The CDR3 has 13 amino acids. Trimming removed 4 bases from V and 2 bases from J, with 10 bases in between. CDR3 amino acids: CASSKQETYEQYF. The CDR3 DNA reads TGTGCCAGCAGCAAACAGGAGACCTACGAGCAGTACTTC.

V gene TRBV4-1 combines with J gene TRBJ1-3; 7 positions agree with TRBD1. This CDR3 has 18 residues. Unmatched junction bases numbered 12, after V lost 4 bases and J lost 0 bases. Germline CDR1 MGHRA, CDR2 YSYEKL. CDR3 amino acids: CASSRSVMDRSSGNTIYF. The CDR3, as DNA: TGCGCCAGCAGCCGATCAGTGATGGACAGGTCCTCTGGAAACACCATATATTTT.

The chain has TRBV7-9 and TRBJ2-2; maybe TRBD2 (6 bases). CDR3 length equals 14 residues. Trimming shortened V by 5 bases and J by 10 bases, and 17 bases separated the two germline ends. CDR1 and CDR2 (germline): SEHNR, FQNEAQ (reference sequence). DNA of the CDR3: TGTGCCAGCAGCCCCTTCGGAGGGCTGGCGGAGCTGTTTTTT. Protein sequence: CASSPFGGLAELFF.

The chain recombines TRBV21-1 with TRBJ1-3. TRBV21-1 represents a pseudogene. CDR3 length equals 13 residues. The CDR3 bases are TGTGCCAGCAGCAAAGCCCGGGGAAACACCATATATTTT. This codes for CASSKARGNTIYF.

This chain uses TRBV5-1 with TRBJ1-3, with D possibly being TRBD1 (6 bases). This CDR3 has 14 residues. Trimming left V 6 bases short and J 3 bases short, with 13 bases between. The germline CDR1 and CDR2 sequences are SGHRS and YFSETQ. The CDR3 region is CASTKGEIGNTIYF. CDR3 bases: TGCGCCAGCACAAAGGGGGAAATTGGAAACACCATATATTTT. Full variable domain (outside the CDR3, taken from reference TRBV5-1 and TRBJ1-3): KAGVTQTPRYLIKTRGQQVTLSCSPISGHRSVSWYQQTPGQGLQFLFEYFSETQRNKGNFPGRFSGRQFSNSRSEMNVSTLELGDSALYLCASTKGEIGNTIYFGEGSWLTVV.

For the CDR3, the DNA is TGCGCCAGTACGTCTGGACAGGGGTCTTCACCCCTCCACTTT. Translation: CASTSGQGSSPLHF. The rearrangement joins TRBV5-1 to TRBJ1-6; 9 positions agree with TRBD1. The CDR3 totals 14 residues. V was clipped by 8 bases and J by 9 bases; unmatched bases: 9. The germline CDR1 and CDR2 sequences are SGHRS and YFSETQ.

This clone was counted between two and nine times. This chain joins TRBV28 and TRBJ1-5; D might be TRBD1 (5 bases). The CDR3 has 15 residues. The V and J ends lost 4 bases and 5 bases respectively, with 15 bases between them. Germline values: CDR1 MDHEN, CDR2 SYDVKM. The CDR3 sequence is CASSSWGATYQPQHF. Written as DNA, the CDR3 is TGTGCCAGCAGTTCTTGGGGCGCAACATATCAGCCCCAGCATTTT.